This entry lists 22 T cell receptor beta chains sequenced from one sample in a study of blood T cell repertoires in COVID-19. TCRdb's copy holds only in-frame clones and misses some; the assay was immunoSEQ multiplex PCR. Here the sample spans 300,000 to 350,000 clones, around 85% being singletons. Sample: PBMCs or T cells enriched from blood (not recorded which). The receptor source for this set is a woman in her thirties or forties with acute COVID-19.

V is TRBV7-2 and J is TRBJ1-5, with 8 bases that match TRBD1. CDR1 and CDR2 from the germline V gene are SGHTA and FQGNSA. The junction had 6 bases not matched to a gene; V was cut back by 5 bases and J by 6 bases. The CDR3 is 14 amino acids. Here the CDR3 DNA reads TGTGCCAGCAGCGGCAGGGGGCAGCTTCAGCCCCAGCATTTT. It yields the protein CASSGRGQLQPQHF.

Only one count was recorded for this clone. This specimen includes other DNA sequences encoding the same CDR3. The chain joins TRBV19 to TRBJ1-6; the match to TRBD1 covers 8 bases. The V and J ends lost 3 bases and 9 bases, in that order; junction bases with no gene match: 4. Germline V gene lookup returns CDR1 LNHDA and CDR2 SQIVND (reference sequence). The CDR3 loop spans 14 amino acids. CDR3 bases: TGTGCCAGTAGTATCGACAGGGGCGGTTCACCCCTCCACTTT. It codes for CASSIDRGGSPLHF. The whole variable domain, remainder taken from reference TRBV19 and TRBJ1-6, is DGGITQSPKYLFRKEGQNVTLSCEQNLNHDAMYWYRQDPGQGLRLIYYSQIVNDFQKGDIAEGYSVSREKKESFPLTVTSAQKNPTAFYLCASSIDRGGSPLHFGNGTRLTVT.

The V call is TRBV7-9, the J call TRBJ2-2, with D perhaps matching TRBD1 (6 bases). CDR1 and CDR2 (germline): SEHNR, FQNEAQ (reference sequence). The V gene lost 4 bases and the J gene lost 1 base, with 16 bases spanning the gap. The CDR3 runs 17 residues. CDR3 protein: CASSSTGRLGNTGELFF. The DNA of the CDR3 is TGTGCCAGCAGCTCTACAGGGCGACTGGGGAACACCGGGGAGCTGTTTTTT.

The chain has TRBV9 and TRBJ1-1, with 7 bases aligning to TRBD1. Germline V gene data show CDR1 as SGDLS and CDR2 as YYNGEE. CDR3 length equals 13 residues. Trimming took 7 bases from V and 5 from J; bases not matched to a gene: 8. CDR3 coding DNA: TGTGCCAGCCATCCTACAGGGGAAACTGAAGCTTTCTTT. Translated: CASHPTGETEAFF.

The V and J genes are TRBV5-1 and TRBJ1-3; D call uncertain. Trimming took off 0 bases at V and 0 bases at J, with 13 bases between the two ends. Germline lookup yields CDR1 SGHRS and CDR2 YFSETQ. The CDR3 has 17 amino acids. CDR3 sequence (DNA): TGCGCCAGCAGCTTGGAATCGAGTCCTTCCTCTGGAAACACCATATATTTT. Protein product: CASSLESSPSSGNTIYF.

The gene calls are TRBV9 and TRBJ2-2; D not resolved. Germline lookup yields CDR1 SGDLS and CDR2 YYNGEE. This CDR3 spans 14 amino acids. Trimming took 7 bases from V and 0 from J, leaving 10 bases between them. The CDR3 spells CASGFGSNTGELFF. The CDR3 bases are TGTGCCAGCGGCTTTGGCTCGAACACCGGGGAGCTGTTTTTT.

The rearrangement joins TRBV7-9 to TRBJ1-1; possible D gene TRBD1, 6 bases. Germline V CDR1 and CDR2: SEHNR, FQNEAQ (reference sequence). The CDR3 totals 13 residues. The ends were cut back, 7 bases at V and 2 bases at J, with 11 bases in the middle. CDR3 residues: CASKEQGNTEAFF. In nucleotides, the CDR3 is TGTGCCAGCAAGGAACAGGGAAACACTGAAGCTTTCTTT.

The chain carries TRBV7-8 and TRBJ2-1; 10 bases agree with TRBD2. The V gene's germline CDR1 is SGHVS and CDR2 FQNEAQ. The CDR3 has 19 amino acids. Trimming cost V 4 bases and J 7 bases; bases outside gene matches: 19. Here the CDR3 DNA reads TGTGCCAGCAGCTCCTACAAATCCTCTAGCGGGAGTAGGACAAATGAGCAGTTCTTC. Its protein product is CASSSYKSSSGSRTNEQFF.

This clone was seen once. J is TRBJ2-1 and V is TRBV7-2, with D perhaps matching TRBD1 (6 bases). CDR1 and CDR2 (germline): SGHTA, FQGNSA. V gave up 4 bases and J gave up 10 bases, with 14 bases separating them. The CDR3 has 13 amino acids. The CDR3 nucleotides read TGTGCCAGCAGCTCATACCCAGGGGTAGAGCAGTTCTTC. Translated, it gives CASSSYPGVEQFF.

The CDR3 DNA reads as TGCGCCAGCAGCACAGTTTACAGGGGGAATAATGAAAAACTGTTTTTT. Protein product: CASSTVYRGNNEKLFF. The chain combines TRBV5-1 with TRBJ1-4, with 8 bases fitting TRBD1. Germline V gene lookup returns CDR1 SGHRS and CDR2 YFSETQ. Unmatched junction bases numbered 9, after V lost 4 bases and J lost 4 bases. The CDR3 has 16 residues.

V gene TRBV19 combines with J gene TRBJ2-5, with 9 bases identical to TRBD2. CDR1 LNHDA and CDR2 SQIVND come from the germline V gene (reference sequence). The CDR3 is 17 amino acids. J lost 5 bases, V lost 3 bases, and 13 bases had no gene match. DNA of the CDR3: TGTGCCAGTAGTATCCGATCTGGCGGGAGGGGTACGGAGACCCAGTACTTC. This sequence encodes CASSIRSGGRGTETQYF.

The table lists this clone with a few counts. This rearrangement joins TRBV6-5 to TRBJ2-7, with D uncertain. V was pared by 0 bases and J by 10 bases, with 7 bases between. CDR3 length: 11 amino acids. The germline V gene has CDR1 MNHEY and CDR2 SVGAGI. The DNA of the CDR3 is TGTGCCAGCAGTTACTCGAAGCGCCAGTACTTC. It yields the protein CASSYSKRQYF.

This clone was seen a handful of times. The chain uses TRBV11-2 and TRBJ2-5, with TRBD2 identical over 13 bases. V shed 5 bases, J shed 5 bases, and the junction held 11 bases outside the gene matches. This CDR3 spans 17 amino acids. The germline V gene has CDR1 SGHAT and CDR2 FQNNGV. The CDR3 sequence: CASSQPGTSGNWETQYF. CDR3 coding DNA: TGTGCCAGCAGCCAACCAGGGACTAGCGGGAATTGGGAGACCCAGTACTTC.

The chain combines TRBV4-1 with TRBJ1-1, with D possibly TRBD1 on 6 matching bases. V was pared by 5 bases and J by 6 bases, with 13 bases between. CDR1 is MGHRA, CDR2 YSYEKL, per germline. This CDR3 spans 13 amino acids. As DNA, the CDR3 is TGCGCCAGCAGCTTCGACAGGCTTGCTGAAGCTTTCTTT. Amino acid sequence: CASSFDRLAEAFF.

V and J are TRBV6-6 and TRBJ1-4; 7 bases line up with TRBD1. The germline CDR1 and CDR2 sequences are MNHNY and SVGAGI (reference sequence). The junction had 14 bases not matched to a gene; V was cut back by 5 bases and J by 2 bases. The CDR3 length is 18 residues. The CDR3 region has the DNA TGTGCCAGCAGTCCTTCAAGGGGTCAGGGGGAGACTAATGAAAAACTGTTTTTT. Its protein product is CASSPSRGQGETNEKLFF.

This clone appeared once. Here the CDR3 DNA reads TGCGCCAGCAGCCAAGAATTTGGGGCCCAGTTTGAAGCTTTCTTT. The encoded protein is CASSQEFGAQFEAFF. The chain carries TRBV4-1 and TRBJ1-1; maybe TRBD1 (5 bases). This CDR3 contains 15 residues. Germline CDR1 is MGHRA and CDR2 is YSYEKL. V was pared by 0 bases and J by 7 bases, with 15 bases between.

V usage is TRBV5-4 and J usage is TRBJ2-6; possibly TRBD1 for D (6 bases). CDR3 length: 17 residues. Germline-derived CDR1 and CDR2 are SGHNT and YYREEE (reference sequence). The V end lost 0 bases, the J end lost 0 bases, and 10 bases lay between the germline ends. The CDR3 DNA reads TGTGCCAGCAGCTTGGGACAGGTTAGCTCTGGGGCCAACGTCCTGACTTTC. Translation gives CASSLGQVSSGANVLTF.

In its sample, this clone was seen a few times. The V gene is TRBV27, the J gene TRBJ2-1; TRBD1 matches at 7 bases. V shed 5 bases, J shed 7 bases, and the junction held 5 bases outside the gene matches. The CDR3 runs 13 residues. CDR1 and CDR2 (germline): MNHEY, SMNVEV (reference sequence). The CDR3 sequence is CASSAQQGNEQFF. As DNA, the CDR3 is TGTGCCAGCAGTGCCCAACAGGGGAATGAGCAGTTCTTC.

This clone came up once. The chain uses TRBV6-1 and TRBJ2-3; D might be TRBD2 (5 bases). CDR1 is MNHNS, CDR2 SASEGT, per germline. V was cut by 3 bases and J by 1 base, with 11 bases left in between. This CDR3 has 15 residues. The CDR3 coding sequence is TGTGCCAGCAGTGAGAGGTACGGGGGCACAGATACGCAGTATTTT. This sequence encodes CASSERYGGTDTQYF.

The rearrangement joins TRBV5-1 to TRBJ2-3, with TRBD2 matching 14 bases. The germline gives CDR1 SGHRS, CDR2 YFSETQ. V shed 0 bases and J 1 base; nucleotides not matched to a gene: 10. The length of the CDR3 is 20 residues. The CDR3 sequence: CASSLAGRGTSGSRTDTQYF. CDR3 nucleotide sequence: TGCGCCAGCAGCTTGGCCGGTCGTGGGACTAGCGGGAGCCGCACAGATACGCAGTATTTT.

The DNA of the CDR3 is TGTGCCAGCAGTGAAGTGGAGAAGGTAGCGCAGTATTTT. It yields the protein CASSEVEKVAQYF. V gene TRBV6-1 combines with J gene TRBJ2-3; D is uncertain. Germline assignment: CDR1 MNHNS and CDR2 SASEGT. Trimming removed 1 base at V and 10 bases at J, with 12 bases between. This CDR3 spans 13 amino acids.

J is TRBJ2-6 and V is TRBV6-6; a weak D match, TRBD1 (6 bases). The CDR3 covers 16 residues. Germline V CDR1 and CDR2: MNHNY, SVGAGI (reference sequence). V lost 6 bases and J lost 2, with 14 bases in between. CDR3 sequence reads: CASSRAGATGANVLTF. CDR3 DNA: TGTGCCAGCAGCCGAGCAGGGGCCACTGGGGCCAACGTCCTGACTTTC.